Listed below are T cell receptor beta chains from one sample, sequenced in a study of blood T cell repertoires in COVID-19. TCRdb keeps only in-frame clones here, not all; method: immunoSEQ multiplex PCR. The table lists tens of thousands of clones, around 91% of them singletons. Sequences were obtained from peripheral blood. The receptor source for this set is a man aged 45-65 years with COVID-19, enrolled during active disease. Both conserved end residues are trimmed from each CDR3. D genes are given only for firm matches.

j_call v_call cdr3_length d_call cdr3_aa
TRBJ2-7 TRBV28 15 TRBD2 ASSSSIAGGVSYEQY
TRBJ1-1 TRBV19 11 . ASRWSMNTEAF
TRBJ1-4 TRBV28 14 . ASSFGGTRTNEKLF
TRBJ1-1 TRBV12-3/TRBV12-4 9 TRBD1 ASNDRGRAF
TRBJ2-1 TRBV9 11 . ASGRGTYNEQF
TRBJ1-5 TRBV6-5 13 . ASSSNGYSNQPQH
TRBJ2-3 TRBV9 16 TRBD2 ASSRRAGGRGFTDTQY
TRBJ1-5 TRBV6-5 12 . ASSFNRAGQPQH
TRBJ2-5 TRBV29-1 11 TRBD2 SVVRGGKGTQY
TRBJ2-5 TRBV5-1 13 TRBD2 ASSNPSGSWETQY
TRBJ1-2 TRBV6-5 12 TRBD1 ASSPGTGAYGYT
TRBJ2-5 TRBV2 11 . ASSVQPGETQY
TRBJ1-1 TRBV21-1 12 . ASSKGFEGSEAF
TRBJ1-2 TRBV3-1/TRBV3-2 12 . ASSQVDGSYGYT
TRBJ2-2 TRBV5-4 13 . ASSSDMRVAGELF
TRBJ1-5 TRBV6-6 13 . ASSSNGYSNQPQH
TRBJ2-5 TRBV7-9 16 TRBD2 ASSLGTSGRGGQETQY
TRBJ2-3 TRBV20-1 14 TRBD2 SASAAGTSATDTQY
TRBJ2-4 TRBV5-1 12 . ASSAIDFRDIQY
TRBJ2-7 TRBV5-4 13 . ASSLAGRATHEQY
TRBJ2-7 TRBV6-5 14 . ASSYGPPSALYEQY
TRBJ2-5 TRBV30 12 TRBD1 AWSGDRGEETQY
TRBJ1-5 TRBV11-2 12 . ASSSNPGDQPQH
TRBJ1-6 TRBV27 10 . ASSFINSPLH
TRBJ1-4 TRBV5-6 15 TRBD1 ASSSGTGQGINEKLF